This T cell receptor (beta chain) was identified during a study of radiotherapy plus CTLA-4 blockade in lung cancer. Study-wide background: Disease control reached roughly 33%, with objective responses in approximately 20%. The study, taken as a whole, reports: The best predictor of response was reported to be early blood T cell clone dynamics, with interferon-beta. TCR clones of tumor origin grew in blood after radiotherapy plus ipilimumab.

CDR3 length: 15 residues. CDR1 and CDR2 from the germline V gene are SGHVS and FNYEAQ. The junction had 5 bases not matched to a gene; V was cut back by 6 bases and J by 4 bases. In regard to this clone: Its antigen is not known.

The method was immunoSEQ multiplex PCR; TCRdb's version includes in-frame clones alone and lacks a portion of them. The sample carries around 44,000 clones, 70% to 80% recorded once. Source: peripheral blood, taken from a patient treated with radiotherapy plus ipilimumab. The chain is built from TRBV7-6 and TRBJ2-2; 10 nucleotides align to TRBD1. The source is a human donor with non-small cell lung cancer whose response to radiotherapy plus ipilimumab could not be evaluated. The CDR3 loop is CASRGDRGGTGELFF. The CDR3 DNA reads TGTGCCAGCAGAGGGGACAGGGGAGGCACCGGGGAGCTGTTTTTT.